This TCR beta chain was identified during a study of beta chain features in type 1 diabetes. Across the whole study: Sorted cells examined across all samples numbered more than 100 million.

The investigators reverse transcribed all of the isolated RNA, so they sequenced expressed TCRB transcripts. TCRdb's copy holds only in-frame clones and misses some; the assay was immunoSEQ multiplex PCR. The sample lists a few hundred thousand clones; 16% were seen once. Whole-study findings and limits: TCRB CDR3s from Type 1 diabetes patients were moderately but significantly shorter in all four CD4+ subsets.

About this clone itself: Its antigen is as yet unknown.

The CDR3 spans 12 residues. Losses at the gene ends were 7 bases for V and 5 bases for J; bases not matched to a gene: 7. In germline, CDR1 is SQVTM, CDR2 ANQGSEA. The clonotype was recovered from a man aged 25-40 years with type 1 diabetes. The sequenced sample consisted of naive CD4+ T cells from blood. The V gene is TRBV29-1, the J gene TRBJ2-5, with 7 bases that match TRBD1. CDR3 sequence (DNA): TGCAGCGCCATAACAGGGGACGAGACCCAGTACTTC. Translation gives CSAITGDETQYF.